A single sample gave rise to the 22 T cell receptor beta chains below, sequenced in a study of CD4+ T cells in melanoma. Clones were read by immunoSEQ multiplex PCR, and TCRdb kept only the in-frame ones, dropping some. The sample contains over 6,500 clones, approximately 69% of which appear only once. The sample was cells from a culture (not recorded whether cultured in vitro). These receptors all stem from a human donor with melanoma.

The chain recombines TRBV6-2 or TRBV6-3 with TRBJ1-5, with 9 bases matching TRBD1. Trimming removed 5 bases from V and 11 bases from J; junction bases left unmatched: 10. Germline V lookup: CDR1 MNHEY, CDR2 SVGEGT. The CDR3 has 14 residues. Here the CDR3 reads CASSGGTGKRAQHF. For the CDR3, the DNA is TGTGCCAGCAGTGGCGGGACAGGGAAACGAGCCCAGCATTTT.

This chain links TRBV27 with TRBJ2-7; 7 bases agree with TRBD1. Per the germline V gene, CDR1 is MNHEY and CDR2 is SMNVEV (reference sequence). V lost 3 bases, J lost 1 base, and 6 bases stayed unmatched. There are 15 residues in the CDR3. Here the CDR3 DNA reads TGTGCCAGCAGTTTTGTCGGGACAGTATCCTACGAGCAGTACTTC. Amino acids: CASSFVGTVSYEQYF.

V usage is TRBV6-5 and J usage is TRBJ2-1; D remains unclear. This CDR3 is 14 amino acids long. V lost 10 bases to trimming and J lost 1 base, with 14 bases between them. CDR1 is MNHEY and CDR2 is SVGAGI in the germline V gene. CDR3 residues: CATSHKKSYNEQFF. Here the CDR3 DNA reads TGTGCCACCTCGCACAAGAAGTCCTACAATGAGCAGTTCTTC.

The rearrangement uses TRBV21-1 and TRBJ1-4; the D call TRBD1 from the table was never checked on the DNA. TRBV21-1 is shown as a pseudogene. The CDR3 loop spans 14 amino acids. CDR3 loop: CASSNRGQGEKLFF. CDR3 nucleotides: TGTGCCAGCAGCAACAGGGGGCAGGGTGAAAAACTGTTTTTT.

The chain employs TRBV30 and TRBJ2-7, with D unclear. The V end was cut by 2 bases, the J end by 2 bases, with 22 bases between. The CDR3 is 17 amino acids. Germline CDR1 and CDR2: GTSNPN and SVGIG (reference sequence). The CDR3 DNA reads TGTGCCTGGAGTCCACCCCCCAAGTTTGTTATTACCTACGAGCAGTACTTC. Translated: CAWSPPPKFVITYEQYF. The full variable domain, completed using reference TRBV30 and TRBJ2-7, is SQTIHQWPATLVQPVGSPLSLECTVEGTSNPNLYWYRQAAGRGLQLLFYSVGIGQISSEVPQNLSASRPQDRQFILSSKKLLLSDSGFYLCAWSPPPKFVITYEQYFGPGTRLTVT.

This chain links TRBV13 with TRBJ2-7; possible D gene TRBD1, 5 bases. This CDR3 is built from 14 residues. Trimming shortened V by 0 bases and J by 7 bases, and 13 bases separated the two germline ends. CDR1 is PRHDT, CDR2 FYEKMQ, per germline (reference sequence). The CDR3 bases are TGTGCCAGCAGCTTAGGCCCAGGGTCGGAAGAGCAGTACTTC. The encoded protein is CASSLGPGSEEQYF.

The V gene is TRBV18, the J gene TRBJ1-4, with D perhaps TRBD1 (6 bases). The CDR3 runs to 15 residues. V lost 1 base and J lost 0, with 6 bases in between. Germline V gene lookup returns CDR1 KGHSH and CDR2 LQKENI. CDR3 loop: CASSPRTATNEKLFF. The CDR3 nucleotides are TGTGCCAGCTCACCACGGACAGCAACTAATGAAAAACTGTTTTTT.

This sequence joins TRBV28 and TRBJ1-1, with TRBD1 identical over 8 bases. This CDR3 is 15 amino acids long. J gave up 2 bases and V 5 bases, and 7 bases lay outside the gene matches. Germline values: CDR1 MDHEN, CDR2 SYDVKM. This CDR3 reads CASSRGGQANTEAFF. CDR3 nucleotides: TGTGCCAGCAGTAGAGGGGGACAGGCAAACACTGAAGCTTTCTTT.

V and J are TRBV21-1 and TRBJ1-5; the table's D call of TRBD1 was not tested on the DNA. TRBV21-1 is a listed pseudogene. The CDR3 sequence is 12 residues long. This CDR3 reads CASTQGVRPQHF. Here the CDR3 DNA reads TGTGCCAGCACACAGGGGGTTCGGCCCCAGCATTTT.

This chain links TRBV7-2 with TRBJ1-3; 7 nucleotides align to TRBD1. The CDR3 extends over 16 amino acids. The germline V gene encodes CDR1 SGHTA and CDR2 FQGNSA. The trim removed 5 bases at V and 4 bases at J, leaving 11 bases unmatched. Here the CDR3 DNA reads TGTGCCAGCAGCCTTGTCAGTACAGGGGCCGGAAACACCATATATTTT. It yields the protein CASSLVSTGAGNTIYF.

The sample holds a few counts of this clone. The chain recombines TRBV10-3 with TRBJ2-7; no firm D call. Germline V gives CDR1 ENHRY, CDR2 SYGVKD. V shed 8 bases and J shed 2 bases, with 4 bases lying between them. The CDR3 covers 10 residues. CDR3 protein: CAIGTYEQYF. In DNA, the CDR3 is TGTGCCATCGGCACCTACGAGCAGTACTTC.

This clone was counted a single time. In nucleotides, the CDR3 is TGTGCCAGCAGCTTGGACGGGGATTATGGCTACACCTTC. This codes for CASSLDGDYGYTF. The J gene is TRBJ1-2, the V gene TRBV5-4; the D is unclear. This CDR3 is built from 13 residues. V was cut by 0 bases and J by 5 bases, with 8 bases left in between. Germline CDR1 is SGHNT and CDR2 is YYREEE (reference sequence).

V is TRBV7-9 and J is TRBJ2-7; D not resolved. The germline V gene has CDR1 SEHNR and CDR2 FQNEAQ (reference sequence). V lost 4 bases and J 0 bases, leaving 13 bases between the germline ends. The CDR3 has 15 amino acids. This CDR3 is CASSSSGSNSYEQYF. The CDR3 DNA reads as TGTGCCAGCAGCTCGTCCGGGTCGAACTCCTACGAGCAGTACTTC.

This clone is classed as large (0.1 to 1%). The chain is built from TRBV2 and TRBJ2-1, with 9 nucleotides matching TRBD2. Looked up from germline, CDR1 is SNHLY and CDR2 is FYNNEI. This CDR3 is built from 16 residues. Trimming removed 0 bases from V and 4 bases from J; junction bases left unmatched: 4. CDR3 coding DNA: TGTGCCAGCAGTGAAGCTAGCGGGGGCTATTACAATGAGCAGTTCTTC. It specifies CASSEASGGYYNEQFF.

V usage is TRBV3-1 (or the pseudogene TRBV3-2) and J usage is TRBJ1-2, with D perhaps matching TRBD1 (5 bases). Germline loops: CDR1 LGHDT, CDR2 YNNKEL (reference sequence). V was shortened by 4 bases and J by 0 bases, with 12 bases between the two germline ends. This CDR3 is 15 amino acids long. The CDR3 nucleotides are TGTGCCAGCAGCCCCAGACAGCCCGCTAACTATGGCTACACCTTC. As protein: CASSPRQPANYGYTF.

The V call is TRBV10-2, the J call TRBJ2-3; TRBD1 matches 8 bases. The CDR3 is 16 residues long. V was clipped by 6 bases and J by 0 bases; unmatched bases: 8. Germline V CDR1 and CDR2: WSHSY, SAAADI. This CDR3 is CASRETGAVSTDTQYF. CDR3 nucleotides: TGCGCCAGCAGGGAGACAGGGGCCGTGAGCACAGATACGCAGTATTTT.

The chain carries TRBV2 and TRBJ1-3; D gene uncertain. Germline values: CDR1 SNHLY, CDR2 FYNNEI. V lost 5 bases to trimming and J lost 11 bases, with 10 bases between them. The CDR3 has 11 amino acids. In nucleotides, the CDR3 is TGTGCCAGCAGTCTCCCCCCGGCCATATATTTT. Its protein is CASSLPPAIYF.

This clone has just a few counts. The V gene is TRBV7-9, the J gene TRBJ2-5; D possibly corresponds to TRBD2 (5 bases). CDR1 and CDR2 (germline): SEHNR, FQNEAQ (reference sequence). Trimming left V 3 bases short and J 7 bases short, with 21 bases between. The CDR3 has 16 amino acids. CDR3 amino acids: CASSLEVGRLWGTQYF. CDR3 in DNA: TGTGCCAGCAGCTTGGAGGTTGGTCGCCTTTGGGGGACCCAGTACTTC.

The chain has TRBV19 and TRBJ2-1; TRBD2 is a possible D gene (7 bases). This CDR3 is 15 amino acids long. Trimming stripped 7 bases from V and 7 bases from J, with 20 bases between. CDR1 is LNHDA and CDR2 is SQIVND in the germline V gene (reference sequence). CDR3 residues: CASNLGGLGGNEQFF. As DNA, the CDR3 is TGTGCCAGTAACTTGGGGGGGCTAGGTGGAAATGAGCAGTTCTTC.

The chain has TRBV5-6 and TRBJ2-7; perhaps TRBD2 as D (5 bases). Trimming pared 4 bases from V and 6 bases from J, leaving 8 bases between. The germline V gene has CDR1 SGHDT and CDR2 YYEEEE. This CDR3 is 11 amino acids long. CDR3 amino acids: CASSRGSEQYF. The CDR3, as DNA: TGTGCCAGCAGCCGAGGGTCCGAGCAGTACTTC.

This chain's CDR3 is CASREASGDLAEQYF. The CDR3 DNA reads as TGTGCCAGCAGGGAGGCTAGCGGGGACCTAGCCGAGCAGTACTTC. V gene TRBV2 combines with J gene TRBJ2-7; 9 positions agree with TRBD2. CDR1 is SNHLY, CDR2 FYNNEI, per germline. CDR3 length: 15 residues. Losses at the gene ends were 6 bases for V and 6 bases for J; bases not matched to a gene: 12. The full variable domain, rest sourced from reference TRBV2 and TRBJ2-7, is EPEVTQTPSHQVTQMGQEVILRCVPISNHLYFYWYRQILGQKVEFLVSFYNNEISEKSEIFDDQFSVERPDGSNFTLKIRSTKLEDSAMYFCASREASGDLAEQYFGPGTRLTVT.

This clone came up once. The rearrangement joins TRBV7-2 to TRBJ2-7, with TRBD1 matching over 9 bases. Germline CDR1 reads SGHTA; CDR2 reads FQGNSA. With V trimmed by 4 bases and J by 6 bases, 7 bases remained unmatched. This CDR3 has 14 residues. The CDR3 spells CASSSGTGNFEQYF. As DNA, the CDR3 is TGTGCCAGCAGCTCGGGGACAGGGAATTTCGAGCAGTACTTC.